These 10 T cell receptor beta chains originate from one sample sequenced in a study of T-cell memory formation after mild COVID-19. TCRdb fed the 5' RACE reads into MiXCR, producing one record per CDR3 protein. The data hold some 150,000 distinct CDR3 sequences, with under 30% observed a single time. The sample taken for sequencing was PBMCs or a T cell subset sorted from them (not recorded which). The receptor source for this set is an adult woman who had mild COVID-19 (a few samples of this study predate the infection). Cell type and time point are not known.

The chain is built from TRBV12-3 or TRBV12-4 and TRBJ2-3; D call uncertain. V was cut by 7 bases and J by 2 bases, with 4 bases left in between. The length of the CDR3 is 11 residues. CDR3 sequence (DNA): TGTGCCAGCACCTTCACAGATACGCAGTATTTT. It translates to CASTFTDTQYF.

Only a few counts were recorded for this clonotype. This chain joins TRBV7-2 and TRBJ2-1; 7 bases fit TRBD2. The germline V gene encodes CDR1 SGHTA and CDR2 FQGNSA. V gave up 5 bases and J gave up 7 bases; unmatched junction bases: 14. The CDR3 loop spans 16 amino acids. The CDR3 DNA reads TGTGCCAGCAGCGCGGGGCGAGCGGGATTATGGAATGAGCAGTTCTTC. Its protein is CASSAGRAGLWNEQFF.

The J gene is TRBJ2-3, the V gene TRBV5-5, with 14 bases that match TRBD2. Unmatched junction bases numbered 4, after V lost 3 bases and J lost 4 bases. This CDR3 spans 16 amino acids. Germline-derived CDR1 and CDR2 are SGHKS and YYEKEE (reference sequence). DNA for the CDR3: TGTGCCAGCAGCTCTAGACTAGCGGGGGGGCCAGATACGCAGTATTTT. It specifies CASSSRLAGGPDTQYF.

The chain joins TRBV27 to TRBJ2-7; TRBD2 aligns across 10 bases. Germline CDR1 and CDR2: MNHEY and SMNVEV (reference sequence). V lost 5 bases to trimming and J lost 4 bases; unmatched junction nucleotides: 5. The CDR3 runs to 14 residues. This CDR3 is CASSPWTSGYEQYF. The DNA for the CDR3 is TGTGCCAGCAGTCCGTGGACTAGCGGTTACGAGCAGTACTTC.

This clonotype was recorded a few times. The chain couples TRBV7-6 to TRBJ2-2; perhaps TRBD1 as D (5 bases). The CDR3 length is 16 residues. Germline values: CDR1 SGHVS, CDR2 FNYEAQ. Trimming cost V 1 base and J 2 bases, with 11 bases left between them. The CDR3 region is CASSLVRTPNTGELFF. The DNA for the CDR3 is TGTGCCAGCAGCTTAGTGCGGACACCAAACACCGGGGAGCTGTTTTTT.

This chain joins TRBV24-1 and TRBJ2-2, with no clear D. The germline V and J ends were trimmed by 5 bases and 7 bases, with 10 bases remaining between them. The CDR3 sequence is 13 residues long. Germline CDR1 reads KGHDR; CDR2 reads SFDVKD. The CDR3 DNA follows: TGTGCCACCAGTGTAGCTCTGGGCGGGGAGCTGTTTTTT. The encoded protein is CATSVALGGELFF.

CDR3 nucleotides: TGTGCCAGCAGCCGTACCGTGGGTTCCGACGAGCAGTACTTC. As protein: CASSRTVGSDEQYF. The chain employs TRBV12-3 or TRBV12-4 and TRBJ2-7; D not resolved. Trimming cost V 6 bases and J 5 bases, with 17 bases left between them. The CDR3 consists of 14 residues.

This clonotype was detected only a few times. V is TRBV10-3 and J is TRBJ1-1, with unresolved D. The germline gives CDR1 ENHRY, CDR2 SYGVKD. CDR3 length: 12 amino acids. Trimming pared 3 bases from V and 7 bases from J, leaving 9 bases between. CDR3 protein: CAISDTPGEAFF. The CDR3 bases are TGTGCCATCAGTGATACCCCTGGTGAAGCTTTCTTT.

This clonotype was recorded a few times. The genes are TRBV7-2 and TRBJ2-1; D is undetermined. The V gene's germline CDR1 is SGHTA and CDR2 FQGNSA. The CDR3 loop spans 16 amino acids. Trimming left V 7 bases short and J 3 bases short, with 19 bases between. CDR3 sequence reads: CASINTISWGYNEQFF. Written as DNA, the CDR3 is TGTGCCAGCATCAACACTATTAGTTGGGGCTACAATGAGCAGTTCTTC.

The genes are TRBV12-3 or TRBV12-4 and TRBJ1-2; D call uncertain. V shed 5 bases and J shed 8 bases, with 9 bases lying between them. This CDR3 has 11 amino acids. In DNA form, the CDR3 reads TGTGCCAGCAGTCAAGGAAAGGGCTACACCTTC. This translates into CASSQGKGYTF.